This T cell receptor beta chain was retrieved from a study of T cell responses to AZD1222 COVID-19 vaccine. General study points: CD4 TCRs associated with vaccination spanned spike, dominating at 160-218 and 743-854. White British ancestry dominated among donors, who included more females, and clonal diversity was possibly underestimated. Spike-specific TCR breadth and depth were elevated following two AZD1222 doses. The peak T cell response came first, and repertoires were sampled only after it.

This clone occurred once. Its antigen is still unknown. J lost 3 bases, V lost 4 bases, and 5 bases had no gene match. CDR3 length equals 15 residues. Germline CDR1 is SGDLS and CDR2 is YYNGEE. Measured with immunoSEQ multiplex PCR; TCRdb has only the in-frame clones, and not every one. The sample yields 150,000 to 200,000 clones, more than 70% seen once. The chain joins TRBV9 to TRBJ1-1; TRBD1 matches at 11 bases. Sample: peripheral blood, taken on day 0 of AZD1222 vaccination. This TCR was sampled from an adult in good health. The CDR3 loop is CASSPGTGGDTEAFF. CDR3 DNA sequence: TGTGCCAGCAGCCCCGGGACAGGGGGTGACACTGAAGCTTTCTTT.